One and the same sample provided the 22 T cell receptor beta chains below, sequenced in a study of a mutant IDH1 vaccine in newly diagnosed glioma. Time point described: baseline, week 1 (first vaccination visit). Stated treatment: pre-vaccination baseline after standard-of-care therapy. The table came from immunoSEQ multiplex PCR; TCRdb's copy has only in-frame clones and leaves some out. Among approximately 70,000 clones, 79% were seen once, and the ten largest hold 7.5% to 9%. The material was PBMCs, obtained from a glioma patient treated with radiotherapy, temozolomide or both. The receptors were gathered from a man in his forties or fifties with glioma.

V is TRBV4-1 and J is TRBJ2-7; tentative D call: TRBD1 (5 bases). Germline CDR1 reads MGHRA; CDR2 reads YSYEKL. CDR3 length equals 13 residues. V lost 0 bases and J lost 5, with 8 bases in between. The CDR3 sequence: CASSQDRAHEQYF. For the CDR3, the DNA is TGCGCCAGCAGCCAAGACAGGGCCCACGAGCAGTACTTC.

V gene TRBV7-2 combines with J gene TRBJ2-7, with 9 positions matching TRBD1. V shed 6 bases and J 3 bases; nucleotides not matched to a gene: 9. The germline V gene encodes CDR1 SGHTA and CDR2 FQGNSA. CDR3 length: 15 amino acids. The CDR3 nucleotides read TGTGCCAGCAGTACCGGGACAGGGTTCTTCTACGAGCAGTACTTC. Amino acid sequence: CASSTGTGFFYEQYF.

The genes are TRBV7-2 and TRBJ1-4; unclear D gene. Trimming shortened V by 3 bases and J by 7 bases, and 12 bases separated the two germline ends. The CDR3 spans 14 residues. CDR1 is SGHTA, CDR2 FQGNSA, per germline. Here the CDR3 DNA reads TGTGCCAGCAGCTTCGGGCCCGAGCGTGAAAAACTGTTTTTT. Its protein product is CASSFGPEREKLFF.

The chain links TRBV6-1 to TRBJ1-5, with 9 bases fitting TRBD1. Losses at the gene ends were 3 bases for V and 1 base for J; bases not matched to a gene: 4. The CDR3 contains 16 residues. Germline V gene lookup returns CDR1 MNHNS and CDR2 SASEGT. CDR3 DNA: TGTGCCAGCAGTGAGGGACAGGGTCGAAGCAATCAGCCCCAGCATTTT. This sequence encodes CASSEGQGRSNQPQHF.

The V gene is TRBV9, the J gene TRBJ2-5, with a weak D call TRBD2 (6 bases). CDR3 length: 14 amino acids. Trimming cost V 5 bases and J 4 bases, with 15 bases left between them. The germline gives CDR1 SGDLS, CDR2 YYNGEE. The chain's CDR3 is CASSSGGSGETQYF. The CDR3, as DNA: TGTGCCAGCAGTTCTGGAGGTAGCGGAGAGACCCAGTACTTC.

Of note for this clone: This specimen includes other DNA sequences encoding the same CDR3. The chain links TRBV7-9 to TRBJ2-7, with D unclear. Per germline, CDR1 SEHNR and CDR2 FQNEAQ (reference sequence). There are 13 residues in the CDR3. Between the trimmed V and J ends, which lost 3 bases and 2 bases, there was a span of 8 bases. The CDR3: CASSFGRTYEQYF. DNA for the CDR3: TGTGCCAGCAGCTTTGGACGGACCTACGAGCAGTACTTC.

The chain is built from TRBV15 and TRBJ1-5; D gene unclear. V lost 4 bases and J 0 bases, leaving 10 bases between the germline ends. Germline CDR1 reads LNHNV; CDR2 reads YYDKDF (reference sequence). The CDR3 covers 15 residues. This CDR3 reads CATSTTPYSNQPQHF. CDR3 bases: TGTGCCACCAGCACTACCCCGTATAGCAATCAGCCCCAGCATTTT.

This CDR3 reads CASSYTGGRETQYF. The CDR3 DNA sequence: TGCGCCAGCAGCTATACAGGGGGGAGGGAGACCCAGTACTTC. This chain joins TRBV5-1 and TRBJ2-5; 8 nucleotides match TRBD1. The CDR3 consists of 14 residues. V shed 3 bases, J shed 5 bases, and the junction held 6 bases outside the gene matches. Germline V gives CDR1 SGHRS, CDR2 YFSETQ.

The chain joins TRBV19 to TRBJ2-2; TRBD2 is a possible D gene (6 bases). V was clipped by 6 bases and J by 3 bases, with 14 bases between them. The germline V gene has CDR1 LNHDA and CDR2 SQIVND (reference sequence). This CDR3 spans 15 amino acids. CDR3 bases: TGTGCCAGTAGGGCCGGGACTCGAGACACCGGGGAGCTGTTTTTT. Its protein is CASRAGTRDTGELFF.

The chain has TRBV14 and TRBJ1-1, with D possibly TRBD1 on 5 matching bases. The CDR3 sequence is 16 residues long. The V gene lost 5 bases and the J gene lost 2 bases, with 18 bases spanning the gap. Germline V gene lookup returns CDR1 SGHDN and CDR2 FVKESK. The CDR3 nucleotides read TGTGCCAGCAGCTCCCAGAGGAGCAGGGCAAACACTGAAGCTTTCTTT. This codes for CASSSQRSRANTEAFF.

V and J are TRBV6-1 and TRBJ1-5; no reliable D call. The V end lost 4 bases, the J end lost 2 bases, and 6 bases lay between the germline ends. Germline V lookup: CDR1 MNHNS, CDR2 SASEGT. The CDR3 loop spans 13 amino acids. The CDR3 reads CASSVIGNQPQHF. The CDR3 nucleotides read TGTGCCAGCAGTGTCATAGGCAATCAGCCCCAGCATTTT.

This clone was observed a few times. J is TRBJ2-2 and V is TRBV9; tentatively, D is TRBD1 (7 bases). CDR1 is SGDLS, CDR2 YYNGEE, per germline. The CDR3 is 14 amino acids. Trimming stripped 3 bases from V and 6 bases from J, with 12 bases between. CDR3 amino acids: CASSAAGTAGELFF. In DNA, the CDR3 is TGTGCCAGCAGCGCTGCGGGGACAGCCGGGGAGCTGTTTTTT.

The CDR3 reads CASSDRDVLNTEAFF. CDR3 coding DNA: TGTGCCAGCAGCGACCGGGACGTCTTGAACACTGAAGCTTTCTTT. The chain is built from TRBV5-4 and TRBJ1-1; TRBD1 is a possible D gene (5 bases). CDR1 and CDR2 from the germline V gene are SGHNT and YYREEE (reference sequence). This CDR3 region has 15 residues. V lost 4 bases and J lost 0, with 13 bases in between.

This clone was seen only once. The chain links TRBV6-1 to TRBJ1-1, with unresolved D. The V end was cut by 7 bases, the J end by 1 base, with 10 bases between. This CDR3 is built from 13 residues. CDR1 is MNHNS, CDR2 SASEGT, per germline. CDR3 coding DNA: TGTGCCAGCACTCGGGAGGGGAACACTGAAGCTTTCTTT. As protein: CASTREGNTEAFF.

This clone is a singleton in its sample. The chain links TRBV10-3 to TRBJ1-1; 10 bases agree with TRBD1. CDR1 is ENHRY, CDR2 SYGVKD, per germline. The CDR3 length is 12 residues. V trimming: 10 bases; J trimming: 4 bases; junction bases outside the gene matches: 3. DNA for the CDR3: TGTGCCACCGGGACAGGGGCCACTGAAGCTTTCTTT. As protein: CATGTGATEAFF.

This clone was counted a few times. Distinct nucleotide sequences in the sample also encode this CDR3. The V gene is TRBV20-1, the J gene TRBJ1-5; no reliable D call. This CDR3 is 11 amino acids long. Trimming cost V 1 base and J 7 bases, with 5 bases left between them. Germline V lookup: CDR1 DFQATT, CDR2 SNEGSKA (reference sequence). CDR3 protein: CSARVGQPQHF. CDR3 DNA: TGCAGTGCTAGAGTGGGACAGCCCCAGCATTTT.

This chain joins TRBV6-4 and TRBJ2-2, with 7 bases lining up with TRBD1. This CDR3 is built from 14 residues. V dropped 4 bases and J dropped 3; count of bases not matched to a gene: 2. Germline loops: CDR1 MRHNA, CDR2 SNTAGT. In nucleotides, the CDR3 is TGTGCCAGCAGTGCCGGGACAGACACCGGGGAGCTGTTTTTT. Its protein is CASSAGTDTGELFF.

The rearrangement joins TRBV7-8 to TRBJ1-5, with D uncertain. In germline, CDR1 is SGHVS, CDR2 FQNEAQ. V was pared by 4 bases and J by 1 base, with 11 bases between. The CDR3 length is 15 residues. The CDR3 bases are TGTGCCAGCAGCTCCCTGACTCGAAGCAATCAGCCCCAGCATTTT. Translation gives CASSSLTRSNQPQHF.

The gene calls are TRBV6-5 and TRBJ2-7, with TRBD1 as a possible D gene (6 bases). The CDR3 has 15 residues. Germline-derived CDR1 and CDR2 are MNHEY and SVGAGI. Trimming left V 5 bases short and J 0 bases short, with 14 bases between. The CDR3, as DNA: TGTGCCAGCAGTCTTCAGGGGACAAGCTCCTACGAGCAGTACTTC. Its translation: CASSLQGTSSYEQYF.

This chain connects TRBV7-2 to TRBJ1-4; D gene unclear. This CDR3 contains 17 residues. Germline V gene data show CDR1 as SGHTA and CDR2 as FQGNSA. Trimming removed 1 base at V and 0 bases at J, with 12 bases between. CDR3 loop: CASSLDSRQTTNEKLFF. CDR3 sequence (DNA): TGTGCCAGCAGCTTAGACTCCCGGCAAACAACTAATGAAAAACTGTTTTTT.

The gene calls are TRBV7-2 and TRBJ2-7, with no clear D. The CDR3 is made up of 14 amino acids. The germline V gene encodes CDR1 SGHTA and CDR2 FQGNSA. Trimming cost V 5 bases and J 0 bases, with 11 bases left between them. The CDR3 sequence: CASSTGIASYEQYF. The CDR3 region has the DNA TGTGCCAGCAGCACTGGGATAGCCTCCTACGAGCAGTACTTC.

The chain is built from TRBV29-1 and TRBJ1-3; 8 bases line up with TRBD1. The CDR3 sequence is 14 residues long. Trimming took 6 bases from V and 4 from J; bases not matched to a gene: 8. Germline-derived CDR1 and CDR2 are SQVTM and ANQGSEA. This chain's CDR3 is CSVAGTGEGNTIYF. The CDR3 DNA reads TGCAGCGTAGCCGGGACAGGCGAGGGAAACACCATATATTTT.